This T cell receptor (beta chain) was retrieved from a study of T cell changes during pregnancy in multiple sclerosis (dated by TCRdb to between 2018 and 2021). Background for the entire study: In women with multiple sclerosis, the researchers looked at how the T cell repertoire shifted as pregnancy progressed.

Its CDR3 holds 13 amino acids, cysteine through phenylalanine. This entry keeps only the CDR3 DNA: 39 bases, framed from base 1. Trimming takes 4 bases off V and 3 bases off J; junction bases not matched to a gene: 2. Looking up the germline V gene (reference sequence) yields CDR1 SGHKS and CDR2 YYEKEE. Notes on this clone: Its target antigen remains unknown. No base-level quality is on record; no much larger clone is a single base apart.

Library method: the immunoSEQ multiplex PCR assay. Imported from immuneACCESS, the table was reduced by TCRdb to in-frame sequences with V and J called. These copies leave out some clones; in studies compared against another copy, an unresolved V gene accounts for under half, and the cause of the remainder is not known. Within this sample are 45,000 to 65,000 clones, with about 93% of them counted one time only. The ten most abundant clones make up around 0.29% of the sample. The TCR originated in a female donor with multiple sclerosis, enrolled in a pregnancy study. The receptor chain draws on TRBV5-5 and TRBJ1-2; TRBD1 aligns with 8 central bases. Material: CD4+ T cells from peripheral blood mononuclear cells, obtained in the second trimester of pregnancy. The sequence in DNA is TGTGCCAGCAGCCAGGGGGCGGACTATGGCTACACCTTC. It is translated as CASSQGADYGYTF.